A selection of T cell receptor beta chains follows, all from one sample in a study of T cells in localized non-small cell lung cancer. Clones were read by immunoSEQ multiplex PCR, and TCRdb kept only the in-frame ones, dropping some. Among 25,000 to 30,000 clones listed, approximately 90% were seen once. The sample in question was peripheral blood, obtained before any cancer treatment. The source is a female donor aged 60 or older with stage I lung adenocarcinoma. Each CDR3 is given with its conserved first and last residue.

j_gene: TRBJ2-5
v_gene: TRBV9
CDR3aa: CASSVFSGGVGETQYF

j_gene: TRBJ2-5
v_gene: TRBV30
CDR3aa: CAWNGQGQETQYF

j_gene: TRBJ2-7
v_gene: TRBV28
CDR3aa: CASSTRLAGNYEQYF

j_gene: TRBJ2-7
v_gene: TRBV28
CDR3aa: CAVGATYEQYF

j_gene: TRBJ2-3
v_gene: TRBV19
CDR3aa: CASTSGLRADTQYF

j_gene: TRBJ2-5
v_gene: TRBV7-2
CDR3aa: CASSLGLAGGQETQYF

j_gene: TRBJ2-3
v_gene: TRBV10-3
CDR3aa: CAITGQLTDTQYF

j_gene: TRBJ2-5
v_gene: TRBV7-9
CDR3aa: CASSVLAGLETQYF

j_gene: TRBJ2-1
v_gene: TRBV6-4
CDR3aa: CASSDLASGSSYNEQFF

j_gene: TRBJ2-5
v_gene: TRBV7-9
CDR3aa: CASSFFLAGLGETQYF

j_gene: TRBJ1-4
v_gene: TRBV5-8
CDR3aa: CASSFPDTAGKLFF

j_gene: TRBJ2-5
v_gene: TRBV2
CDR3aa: CASSVGVMVETQYF

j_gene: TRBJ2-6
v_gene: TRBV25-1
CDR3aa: CASSEYPGGAGANVLTF

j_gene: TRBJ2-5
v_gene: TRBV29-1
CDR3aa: CSVEVAGGSYKTQYF

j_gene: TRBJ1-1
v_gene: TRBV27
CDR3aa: CASSEHGGTEAFF

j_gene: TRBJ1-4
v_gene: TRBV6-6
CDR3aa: CASRIRSANEKLFF

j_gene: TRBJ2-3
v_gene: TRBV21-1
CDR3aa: CASSNVTRPPPFHTDTQYF

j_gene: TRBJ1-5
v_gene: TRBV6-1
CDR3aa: CASSGTGTNQPQHF

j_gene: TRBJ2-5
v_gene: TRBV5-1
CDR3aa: CASSLDQETQYF

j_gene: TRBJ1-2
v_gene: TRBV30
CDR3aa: CAWTWSGQGGGYTF

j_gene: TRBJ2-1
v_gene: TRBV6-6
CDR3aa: CASRVSGAGNNEQFF

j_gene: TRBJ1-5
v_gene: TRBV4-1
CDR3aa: CASSQGGGQPQHF

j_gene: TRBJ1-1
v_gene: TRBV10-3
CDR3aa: CAIGSGGRFEAFF

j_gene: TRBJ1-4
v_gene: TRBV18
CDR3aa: CASSPPDGYEKLFF

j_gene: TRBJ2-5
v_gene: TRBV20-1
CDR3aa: CSVISDQTQYF

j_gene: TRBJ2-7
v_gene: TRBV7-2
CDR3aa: CASSSGGGGRAVHEQYF

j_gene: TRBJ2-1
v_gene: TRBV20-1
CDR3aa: CSAKRLYEQFF

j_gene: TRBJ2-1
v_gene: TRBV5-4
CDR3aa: CASRGDVALDEQFF

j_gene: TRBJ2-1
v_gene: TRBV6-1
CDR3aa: CASSVYTGTSAYNEQFF

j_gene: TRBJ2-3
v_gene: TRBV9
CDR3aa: CASSARPAGGTDTQYF

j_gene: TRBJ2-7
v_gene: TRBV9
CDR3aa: CASSVGSGSADEQYF

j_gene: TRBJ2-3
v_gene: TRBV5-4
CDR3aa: CASSVSGASDTQYF

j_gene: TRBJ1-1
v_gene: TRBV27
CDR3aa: CASSLSAGRAFF

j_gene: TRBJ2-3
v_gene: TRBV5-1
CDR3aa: CASSLAHRGTDTQYF

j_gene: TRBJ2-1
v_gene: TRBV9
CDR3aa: CASSSGLAGGIYEQFF

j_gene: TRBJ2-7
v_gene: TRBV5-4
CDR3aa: CASSGSSYEQYF

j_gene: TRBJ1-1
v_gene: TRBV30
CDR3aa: CAWSARGTAFF

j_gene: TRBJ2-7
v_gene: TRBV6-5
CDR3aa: CASSQTRDRSEQYF

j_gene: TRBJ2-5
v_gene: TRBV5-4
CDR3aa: CASSTGAGGGQETQYF

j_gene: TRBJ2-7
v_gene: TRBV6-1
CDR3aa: CASRDSFYEQYF

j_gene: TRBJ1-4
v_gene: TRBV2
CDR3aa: CASRERLWEKLFF

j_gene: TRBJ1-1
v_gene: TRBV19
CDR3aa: CASSVSGTGNTEAFF